Listed here is a single T cell receptor beta chain. The antigen is undetermined. Repertoires were generated with immunoSEQ multiplex PCR, while TCRdb's copy carries only in-frame clones and drops some. The repertoire consists of about 45,000 clones, with 73% occurring once and the leading ten covering 3.5%. Germline CDR1 and CDR2: SGHRS and YFSETQ. The CDR3 runs to 15 residues. Trimming took off 0 bases at V and 4 bases at J, with 12 bases between the two ends. The entry originates in a study of radiotherapy plus CTLA-4 blockade in lung cancer. General observations from the study: Blood-borne expansion of tumor-derived TCR clones followed radiotherapy plus ipilimumab.

This TCR came from a human donor with non-small cell lung cancer who had a complete response to radiotherapy plus ipilimumab. The chain is built from TRBV5-1 and TRBJ2-3, with D possibly matching TRBD1 (5 bases). The sequences come from peripheral blood, collected from a patient treated with radiotherapy plus ipilimumab. CDR3 region: CASSLARELADTQYF. The CDR3 bases are TGCGCCAGCAGCTTGGCCAGGGAATTAGCAGATACGCAGTATTTT.